These T cell receptor beta chains were read from a single sample in a study of cytomegalovirus exposure and HLA in healthy donors. Produced via immunoSEQ multiplex PCR; TCRdb's table is partial and in-frame only. The sample has over 35,000 clones, 68% seen once; the top ten hold approximately 3.5%. The sample comprised PBMCs. Every receptor here comes from a middle-aged man in good health and CMV-seronegative. The CDR3 runs from the conserved cysteine through the conserved F or W. Fields, in order: D gene, V gene, clone size, J gene, CDR3 DNA, CDR3 protein. D genes are given only for firm matches. Clone size is stated in some rows and not others, as once, few, many or a class when expanded.

d_call: TRBD1; v_call: TRBV6-5; clone_size: NA; j_call: TRBJ1-5; cdr3_nt: TGTGCCACTCGGACAGGGCCAGCTCAGCCCCAGCATTTT; cdr3_aa: CATRTGPAQPQHF
d_call: NA; v_call: TRBV30; clone_size: NA; j_call: TRBJ1-1; cdr3_nt: TGTGCCTGGACTCAAAACCGGGGCACTGAAGCTTTCTTT; cdr3_aa: CAWTQNRGTEAFF
d_call: NA; v_call: TRBV27; clone_size: few; j_call: TRBJ2-7; cdr3_nt: TGTGCCAGCAGTTCTGGGCTGAAGTCCTACGAGCAGTACTTC; cdr3_aa: CASSSGLKSYEQYF
d_call: NA; v_call: TRBV28; clone_size: NA; j_call: TRBJ2-5; cdr3_nt: TGTGCCAGCAGTACCACTAGTCTGCAAGAGACCCAGTACTTC; cdr3_aa: CASSTTSLQETQYF
d_call: TRBD2; v_call: TRBV9; clone_size: NA; j_call: TRBJ2-7; cdr3_nt: TGTGCCAGCAGCCCCCGGGGGGGAAAGAACGAGCAGTACTTC; cdr3_aa: CASSPRGGKNEQYF
d_call: NA; v_call: TRBV5-4; clone_size: NA; j_call: TRBJ1-2; cdr3_nt: TGTGCCAGCAGCTTGGTTCCAGTTAGCCCTGGCTACACCTTC; cdr3_aa: CASSLVPVSPGYTF
d_call: NA; v_call: TRBV7-6; clone_size: NA; j_call: TRBJ2-5; cdr3_nt: TGTGCCAGCAGCTTGCAGCAAGAGACCCAGTACTTC; cdr3_aa: CASSLQQETQYF
d_call: TRBD1; v_call: TRBV7-2; clone_size: once; j_call: TRBJ2-7; cdr3_nt: TGTGCCAGCAGCTTAGATAGGACAGGGGTTTACGAGCAGTACTTC; cdr3_aa: CASSLDRTGVYEQYF
d_call: NA; v_call: TRBV2; clone_size: NA; j_call: TRBJ2-3; cdr3_nt: TGTGCCAGCGAATGGAGGGGCGGGAGCACAGATACGCAGTATTTT; cdr3_aa: CASEWRGGSTDTQYF
d_call: NA; v_call: TRBV7-2; clone_size: NA; j_call: TRBJ1-2; cdr3_nt: TGTGCCAGCAGCTTAACCTCCCCGGGGTATGGCTACACCTTC; cdr3_aa: CASSLTSPGYGYTF
d_call: NA; v_call: TRBV6-5; clone_size: NA; j_call: TRBJ1-1; cdr3_nt: TGTGCCAGCAGTTATGGGGGCGTAACAGACACTGAAGCTTTCTTT; cdr3_aa: CASSYGGVTDTEAFF
d_call: NA; v_call: TRBV25-1; clone_size: NA; j_call: TRBJ1-1; cdr3_nt: TGTGCCAGCAGTTTGTCAGGGGCGGCGAACACTGAAGCTTTCTTT; cdr3_aa: CASSLSGAANTEAFF
d_call: NA; v_call: TRBV27; clone_size: NA; j_call: TRBJ1-2; cdr3_nt: TGTGCCAGCAGGGGGCCTTGGGGCTACACCTTC; cdr3_aa: CASRGPWGYTF